Following are 5 T cell receptor beta chains from one sample sequenced in a study of T-cell reconstitution after alpha-beta-depleted transplantation in children. Unique molecular identifiers featured in how the TCRbeta library was prepared. From the PCR reads, TCRdb called clonotypes with MiXCR, one entry per CDR3 protein. The sample includes some 300,000 distinct CDR3 sequences, over 9% of them seen just once. The specimen was PBMCs from the stem cell graft donor, collected from the stem cell graft. These receptors were obtained from a human donor who donated a stem cell graft to a child with acute lymphoblastic leukemia.

The V and J genes are TRBV15 and TRBJ1-1; no clear D. The germline V and J ends were trimmed by 5 bases and 1 base, with 8 bases remaining between them. Germline CDR1 reads LNHNV; CDR2 reads YYDKDF (reference sequence). The CDR3 length is 13 residues. The CDR3 is CATSYMENTEAFF. Here the CDR3 DNA reads TGTGCCACCAGCTATATGGAGAACACTGAAGCTTTCTTT.

This clonotype was picked up a small number of times. The chain combines TRBV7-9 with TRBJ1-1; 10 nucleotides align to TRBD1. Trimming at V came to 4 bases and at J to 6 bases, leaving 5 bases not matched to a gene. The CDR3 totals 14 residues. Germline CDR1 reads SEHNR; CDR2 reads FQNEAQ (reference sequence). The CDR3 DNA is TGTGCCAGCAGCTCGGGACAGGGGAGGGCTGAAGCTTTCTTT. Its translation is CASSSGQGRAEAFF.

This clonotype occurred a few times. This sequence joins TRBV4-3 and TRBJ2-1; no clear D gene. This CDR3 contains 15 residues. The V and J ends lost 0 bases and 9 bases respectively, with 15 bases between them. Germline CDR1 reads LGHNA; CDR2 reads YSLEER. CDR3: CASSQDWSTLGEQFF. The CDR3 region has the DNA TGCGCCAGCAGCCAAGATTGGTCCACCCTCGGTGAGCAGTTCTTC.

V is TRBV4-1 and J is TRBJ2-7; tentatively, D is TRBD1 (5 bases). The CDR3 consists of 13 residues. Trimming took 1 base from V and 2 from J, leaving 6 bases between them. Germline assignment: CDR1 MGHRA and CDR2 YSYEKL. In DNA form, the CDR3 reads TGCGCCAGCAGCCAAGTACAGGCCTACGAGCAGTACTTC. The encoded protein is CASSQVQAYEQYF.

In its sample, this clonotype was seen many times. The gene calls are TRBV9 and TRBJ2-7; D is unresolved. V lost 3 bases and J 7 bases, leaving 11 bases between the germline ends. The CDR3 spans 12 residues. Per germline, CDR1 SGDLS and CDR2 YYNGEE. The CDR3 DNA sequence: TGTGCCAGCAGCGGCTCCTCCCAAGAGCAGTACTTC. This sequence encodes CASSGSSQEQYF.